This T cell receptor beta chain is drawn from a study of Ad26.COV2.S vaccination and SARS-CoV-2 variants. The CDR3 totals 16 residues. V lost 4 bases, J lost 2 bases, and 16 bases lay in between. Germline values: CDR1 LNHNV, CDR2 YYDKDF (reference sequence). As to this clone: Its target is not known.

Sequencing used immunoSEQ multiplex PCR; TCRdb keeps in-frame clones, though not all of them. The sample carries 500,000 or so clones, approximately 88% recorded once. The study's findings and limits: Spike-specific TCR breadth was greater in vaccine than placebo recipients.

Indicated treatment: 15 to 20 received Ad26.COV2.S at low or high dose, single or two shots; 5 received placebo; per-sample allocation not given. It was on day 63 after the first vaccine or placebo injection that samples were taken. The starting material was peripheral blood, obtained in a trial of Ad26.COV2.S vaccine versus placebo. The chain employs TRBV15 and TRBJ2-3; tentatively, D is TRBD2 (6 bases). The sequence was collected from a person aged 18-65 years who received the Ad26.COV2.S COVID-19 vaccine or a placebo. This CDR3 is CATSKGGGAFTDTQYF. The DNA for the CDR3 is TGTGCCACCAGCAAAGGTGGCGGGGCCTTCACAGATACGCAGTATTTT.